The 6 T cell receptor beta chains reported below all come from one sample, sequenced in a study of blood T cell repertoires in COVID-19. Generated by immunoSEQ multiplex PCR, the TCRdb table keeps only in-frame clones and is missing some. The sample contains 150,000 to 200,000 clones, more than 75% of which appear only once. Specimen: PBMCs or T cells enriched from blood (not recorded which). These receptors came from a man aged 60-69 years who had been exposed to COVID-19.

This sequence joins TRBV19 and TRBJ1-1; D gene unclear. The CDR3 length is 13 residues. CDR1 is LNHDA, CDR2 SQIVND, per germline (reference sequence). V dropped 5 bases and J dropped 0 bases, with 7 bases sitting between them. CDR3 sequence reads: CASSQIMNTEAFF. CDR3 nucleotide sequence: TGTGCCAGTAGTCAGATTATGAACACTGAAGCTTTCTTT.

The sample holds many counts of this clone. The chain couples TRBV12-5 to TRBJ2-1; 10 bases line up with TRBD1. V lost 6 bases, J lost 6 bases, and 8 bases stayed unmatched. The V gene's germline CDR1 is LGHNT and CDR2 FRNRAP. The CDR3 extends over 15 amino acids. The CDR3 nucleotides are TGTGCTAGTGGGCCCCGTGGGACAGGGGTCAATGAGCAGTTCTTC. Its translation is CASGPRGTGVNEQFF. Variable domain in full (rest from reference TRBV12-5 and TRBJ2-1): DARVTQTPRHKVTEMGQEVTMRCQPILGHNTVFWYRQTMMQGLELLAYFRNRAPLDDSGMPKDRFSAEMPDATLATLKIQPSEPRDSAVYFCASGPRGTGVNEQFFGPGTRLTVL.

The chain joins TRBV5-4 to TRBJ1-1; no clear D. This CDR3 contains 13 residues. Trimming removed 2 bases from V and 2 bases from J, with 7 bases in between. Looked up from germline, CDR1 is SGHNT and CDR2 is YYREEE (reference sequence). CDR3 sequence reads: CASSFTVNTEAFF. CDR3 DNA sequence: TGTGCCAGCAGCTTTACAGTTAACACTGAAGCTTTCTTT.

In DNA, the CDR3 is TGTGCCAGCAGCTTGGTAGGGGTATCCTACAATGAGCAGTTCTTC. Protein product: CASSLVGVSYNEQFF. This chain connects TRBV11-3 to TRBJ2-1; D perhaps matches TRBD1 (5 bases). V was shortened by 3 bases and J by 1 base, with 10 bases between the two germline ends. This CDR3 is 15 amino acids long. Germline V lookup: CDR1 SGHNT, CDR2 YENEEA.

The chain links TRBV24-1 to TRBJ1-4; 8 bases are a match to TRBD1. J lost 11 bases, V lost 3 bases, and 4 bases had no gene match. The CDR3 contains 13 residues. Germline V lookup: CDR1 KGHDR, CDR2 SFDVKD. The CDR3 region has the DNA TGTGCCACCAGTGATCCGGACAGGGACAAACTGTTTTTT. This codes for CATSDPDRDKLFF.

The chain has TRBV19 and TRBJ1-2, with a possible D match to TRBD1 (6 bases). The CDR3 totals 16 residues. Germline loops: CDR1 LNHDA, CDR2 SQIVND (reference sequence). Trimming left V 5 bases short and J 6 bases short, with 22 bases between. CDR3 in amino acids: CASSSRGGHYGNGYTF. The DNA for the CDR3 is TGTGCCAGTAGTTCGAGGGGGGGACATTACGGAAATGGCTACACCTTC.